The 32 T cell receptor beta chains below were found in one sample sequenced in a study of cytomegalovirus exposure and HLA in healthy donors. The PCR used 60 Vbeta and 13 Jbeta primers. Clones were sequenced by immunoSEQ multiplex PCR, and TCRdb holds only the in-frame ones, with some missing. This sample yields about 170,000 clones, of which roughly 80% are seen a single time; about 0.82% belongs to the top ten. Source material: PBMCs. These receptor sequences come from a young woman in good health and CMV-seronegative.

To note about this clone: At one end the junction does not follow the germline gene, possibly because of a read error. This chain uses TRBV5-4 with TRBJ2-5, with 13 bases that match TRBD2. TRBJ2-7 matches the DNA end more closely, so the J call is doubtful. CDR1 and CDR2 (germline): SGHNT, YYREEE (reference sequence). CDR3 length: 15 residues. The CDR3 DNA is TGTGCCAGCAGTTTGGGACTAGCGGGATCTTACGAGCAGTACTTC. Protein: CASSLGLAGSYEQYF.

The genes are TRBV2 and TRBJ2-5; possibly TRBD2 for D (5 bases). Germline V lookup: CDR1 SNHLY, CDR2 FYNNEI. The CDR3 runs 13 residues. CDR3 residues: CARDLEELETQYF. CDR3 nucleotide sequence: TGTGCGAGGGATTTGGAGGAGTTGGAGACCCAGTACTTC.

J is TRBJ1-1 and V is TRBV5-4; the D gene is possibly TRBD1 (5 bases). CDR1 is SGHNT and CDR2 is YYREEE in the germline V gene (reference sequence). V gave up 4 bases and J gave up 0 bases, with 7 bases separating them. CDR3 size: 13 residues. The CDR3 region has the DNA TGTGCCAGCAGCCCGGGGGTGAACACTGAAGCTTTCTTT. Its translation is CASSPGVNTEAFF.

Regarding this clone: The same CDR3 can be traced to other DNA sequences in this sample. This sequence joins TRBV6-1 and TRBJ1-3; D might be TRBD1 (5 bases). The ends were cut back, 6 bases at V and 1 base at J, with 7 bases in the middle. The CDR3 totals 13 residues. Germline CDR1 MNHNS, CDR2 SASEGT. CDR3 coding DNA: TGTGCCAGCAGGCAGGGTTCTGGAAACACCATATATTTT. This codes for CASRQGSGNTIYF.

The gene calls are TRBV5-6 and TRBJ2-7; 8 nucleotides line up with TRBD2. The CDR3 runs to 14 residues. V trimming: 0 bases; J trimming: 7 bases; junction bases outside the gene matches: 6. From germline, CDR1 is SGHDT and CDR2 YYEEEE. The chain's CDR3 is CASSLVRGAEEQYF. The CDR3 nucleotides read TGTGCCAGCAGCTTGGTGCGGGGGGCGGAGGAGCAGTACTTC.

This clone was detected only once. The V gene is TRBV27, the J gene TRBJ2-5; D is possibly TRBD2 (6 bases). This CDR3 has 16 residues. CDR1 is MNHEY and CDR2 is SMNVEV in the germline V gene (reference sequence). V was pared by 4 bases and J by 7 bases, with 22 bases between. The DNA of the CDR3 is TGTGCCAGCAGTTCGGTGGGAGGCAGGGACGTTTTGACCCAGTACTTC. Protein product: CASSSVGGRDVLTQYF.

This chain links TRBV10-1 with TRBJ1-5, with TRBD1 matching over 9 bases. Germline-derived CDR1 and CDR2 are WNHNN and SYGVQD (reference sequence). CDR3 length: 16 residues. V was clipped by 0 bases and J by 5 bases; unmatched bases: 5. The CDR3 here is CASSESTGQGYQPQHF. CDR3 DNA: TGCGCCAGCAGTGAGTCGACGGGACAGGGATATCAGCCCCAGCATTTT.

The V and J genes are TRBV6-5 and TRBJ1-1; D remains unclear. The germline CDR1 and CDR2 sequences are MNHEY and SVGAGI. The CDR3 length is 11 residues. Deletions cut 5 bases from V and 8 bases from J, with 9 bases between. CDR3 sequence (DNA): TGTGCCAGCAGTGAAGCGTGGGAAGCTTTCTTT. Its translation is CASSEAWEAFF.

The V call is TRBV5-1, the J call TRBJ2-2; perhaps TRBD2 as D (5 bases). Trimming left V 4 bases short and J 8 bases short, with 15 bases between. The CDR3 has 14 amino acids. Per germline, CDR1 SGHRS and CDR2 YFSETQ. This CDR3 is CASSTLGVSGELFF. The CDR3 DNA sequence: TGCGCCAGCAGCACCCTCGGGGTCAGTGGGGAGCTGTTTTTT.

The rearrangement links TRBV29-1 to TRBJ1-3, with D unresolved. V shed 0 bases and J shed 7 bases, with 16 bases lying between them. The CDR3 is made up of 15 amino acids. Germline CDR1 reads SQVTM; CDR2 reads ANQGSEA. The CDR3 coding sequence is TGCAGCGTTGAAGATTTTTTCCTCGGGAGTAACACCATATATTTT. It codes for CSVEDFFLGSNTIYF.

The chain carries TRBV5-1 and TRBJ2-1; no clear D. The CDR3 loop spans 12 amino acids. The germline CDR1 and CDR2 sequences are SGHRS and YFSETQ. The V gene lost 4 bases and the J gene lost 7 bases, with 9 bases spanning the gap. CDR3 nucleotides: TGCGCCAGCAGCATAGAATGGAATGAGCAGTTCTTC. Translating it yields CASSIEWNEQFF.

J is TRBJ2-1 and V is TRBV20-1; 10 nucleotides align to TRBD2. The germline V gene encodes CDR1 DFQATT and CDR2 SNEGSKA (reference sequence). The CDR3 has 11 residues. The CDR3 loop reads CRQREGHEQFF. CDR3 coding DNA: TGCAGGCAGCGGGAGGGCCATGAGCAGTTCTTC.

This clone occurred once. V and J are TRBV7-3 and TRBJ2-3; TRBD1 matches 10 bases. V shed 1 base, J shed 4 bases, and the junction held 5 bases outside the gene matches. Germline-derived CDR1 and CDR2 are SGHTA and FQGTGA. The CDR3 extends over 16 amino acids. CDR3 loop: CASSLSLGTGADTQYF. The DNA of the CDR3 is TGTGCCAGCAGCTTAAGTCTCGGGACAGGGGCAGATACGCAGTATTTT.

The CDR3 spells CASSSFGTGRHGYTF. CDR3 nucleotide sequence: TGTGCCAGCAGCTCGTTCGGGACAGGGAGGCATGGCTACACCTTC. The chain has TRBV5-4 and TRBJ1-2, with 9 bases fitting TRBD1. This CDR3 has 15 residues. J lost 6 bases, V lost 3 bases, and 9 bases had no gene match. CDR1 and CDR2 from the germline V gene are SGHNT and YYREEE (reference sequence).

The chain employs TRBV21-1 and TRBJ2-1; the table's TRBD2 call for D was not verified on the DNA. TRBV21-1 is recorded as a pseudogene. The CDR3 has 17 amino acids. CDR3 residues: CASSKSTKRECYNEQFF. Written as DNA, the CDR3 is TGTGCCAGCAGCAAGAGCACTAAGCGGGAGTGTTACAATGAGCAGTTCTTC.

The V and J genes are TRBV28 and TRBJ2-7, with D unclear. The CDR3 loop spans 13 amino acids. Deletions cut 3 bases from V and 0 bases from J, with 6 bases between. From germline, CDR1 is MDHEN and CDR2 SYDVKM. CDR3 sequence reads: CASSLMSSYEQYF. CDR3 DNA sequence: TGTGCCAGCAGTTTGATGAGCTCCTACGAGCAGTACTTC.

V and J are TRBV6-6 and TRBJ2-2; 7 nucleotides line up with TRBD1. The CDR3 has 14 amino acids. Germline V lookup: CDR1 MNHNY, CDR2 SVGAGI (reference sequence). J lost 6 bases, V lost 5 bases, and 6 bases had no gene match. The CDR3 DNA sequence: TGTGCCAGCAGTACCCGGCAGGGGGCCGGGGAGCTGTTTTTT. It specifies CASSTRQGAGELFF.

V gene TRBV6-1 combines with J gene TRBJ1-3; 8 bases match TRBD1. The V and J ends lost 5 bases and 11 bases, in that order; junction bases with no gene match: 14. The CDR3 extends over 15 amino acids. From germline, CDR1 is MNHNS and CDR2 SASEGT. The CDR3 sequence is CASSWTGPSWNSIYF. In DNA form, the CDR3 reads TGTGCCAGCAGTTGGACAGGGCCTTCCTGGAACTCCATATATTTT.

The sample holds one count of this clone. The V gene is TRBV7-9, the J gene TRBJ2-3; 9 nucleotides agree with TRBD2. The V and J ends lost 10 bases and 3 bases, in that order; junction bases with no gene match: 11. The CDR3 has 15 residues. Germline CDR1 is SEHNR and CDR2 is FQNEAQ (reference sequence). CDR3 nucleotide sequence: TGTGCCATCGGTATACTAGCGGGTACTACAGATACGCAGTATTTT. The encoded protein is CAIGILAGTTDTQYF.

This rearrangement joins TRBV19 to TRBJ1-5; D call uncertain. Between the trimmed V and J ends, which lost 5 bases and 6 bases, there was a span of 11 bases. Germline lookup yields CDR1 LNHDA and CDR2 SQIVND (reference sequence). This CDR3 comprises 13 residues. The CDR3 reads CASSLPVSQPQHF. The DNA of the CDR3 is TGTGCCAGTAGTCTACCCGTCTCTCAGCCCCAGCATTTT. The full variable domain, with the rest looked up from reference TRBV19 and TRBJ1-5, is DGGITQSPKYLFRKEGQNVTLSCEQNLNHDAMYWYRQDPGQGLRLIYYSQIVNDFQKGDIAEGYSVSREKKESFPLTVTSAQKNPTAFYLCASSLPVSQPQHFGDGTRLSIL.

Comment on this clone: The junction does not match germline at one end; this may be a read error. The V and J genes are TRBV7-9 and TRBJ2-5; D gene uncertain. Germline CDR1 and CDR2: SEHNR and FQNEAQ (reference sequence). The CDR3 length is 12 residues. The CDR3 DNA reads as TGTTCCAGCAGCCAAACTTGGGAGACCCAGTACTTC. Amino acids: CSSSQTWETQYF.

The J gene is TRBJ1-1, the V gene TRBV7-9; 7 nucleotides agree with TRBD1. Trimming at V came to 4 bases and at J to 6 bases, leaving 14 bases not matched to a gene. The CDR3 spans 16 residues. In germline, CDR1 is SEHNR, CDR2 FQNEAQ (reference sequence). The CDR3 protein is CASSSQRQGMSAEAFF. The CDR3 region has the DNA TGTGCCAGCAGCTCCCAGCGACAGGGAATGAGCGCTGAAGCTTTCTTT.

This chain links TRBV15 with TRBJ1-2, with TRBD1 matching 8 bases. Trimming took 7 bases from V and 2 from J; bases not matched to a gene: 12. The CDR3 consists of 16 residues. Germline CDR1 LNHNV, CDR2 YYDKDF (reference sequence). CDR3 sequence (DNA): TGTGCCACCAACGAAGTAGCGAGGACAGGGAACTATGGCTACACCTTC. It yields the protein CATNEVARTGNYGYTF.

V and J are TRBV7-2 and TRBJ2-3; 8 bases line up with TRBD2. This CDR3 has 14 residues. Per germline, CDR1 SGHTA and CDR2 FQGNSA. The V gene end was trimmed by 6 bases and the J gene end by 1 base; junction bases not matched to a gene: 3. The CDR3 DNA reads TGTGCCAGCAGAGACGGGAGGGGCACAGATACGCAGTATTTT. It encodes CASRDGRGTDTQYF.

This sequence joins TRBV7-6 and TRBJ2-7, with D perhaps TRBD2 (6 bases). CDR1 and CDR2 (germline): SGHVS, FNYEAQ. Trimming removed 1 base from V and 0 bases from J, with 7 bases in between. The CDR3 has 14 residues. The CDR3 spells CASSLGGNSYEQYF. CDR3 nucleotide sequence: TGTGCCAGCAGCTTAGGCGGGAACTCCTACGAGCAGTACTTC.

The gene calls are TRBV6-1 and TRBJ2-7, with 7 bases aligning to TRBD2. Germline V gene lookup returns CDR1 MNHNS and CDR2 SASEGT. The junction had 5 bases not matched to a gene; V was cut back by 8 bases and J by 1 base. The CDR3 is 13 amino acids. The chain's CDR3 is CASDSGESYEQYF. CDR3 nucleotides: TGTGCCAGCGACAGCGGGGAGTCCTACGAGCAGTACTTC.

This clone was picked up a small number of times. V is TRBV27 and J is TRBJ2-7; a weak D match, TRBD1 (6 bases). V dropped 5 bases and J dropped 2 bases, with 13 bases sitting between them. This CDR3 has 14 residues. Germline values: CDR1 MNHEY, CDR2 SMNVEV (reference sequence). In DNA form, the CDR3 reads TGTGCCAGCAGTCTGTACAGGGCCCCCTACGAGCAGTACTTC. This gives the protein CASSLYRAPYEQYF.

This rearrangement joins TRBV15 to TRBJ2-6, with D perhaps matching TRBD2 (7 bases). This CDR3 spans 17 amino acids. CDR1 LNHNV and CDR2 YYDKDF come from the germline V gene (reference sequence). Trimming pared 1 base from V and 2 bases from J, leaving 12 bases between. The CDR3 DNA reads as TGTGCCACCAGCAGAGGGGAGGGGGGCGCTGGGGCCAACGTCCTGACTTTC. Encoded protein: CATSRGEGGAGANVLTF. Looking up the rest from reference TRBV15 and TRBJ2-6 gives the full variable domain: DAMVIQNPRYQVTQFGKPVTLSCSQTLNHNVMYWYQQKSSQAPKLLFHYYDKDFNNEADTPDNFQSRRPNTSFCFLDIRSPGLGDTAMYLCATSRGEGGAGANVLTFGAGSRLTVL.

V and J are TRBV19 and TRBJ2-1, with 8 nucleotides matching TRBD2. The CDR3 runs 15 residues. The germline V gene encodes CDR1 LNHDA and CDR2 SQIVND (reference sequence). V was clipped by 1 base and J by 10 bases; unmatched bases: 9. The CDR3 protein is CASSIAGGGPGEQFF. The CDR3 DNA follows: TGTGCCAGTAGTATAGCGGGAGGGGGTCCAGGGGAGCAGTTCTTC.

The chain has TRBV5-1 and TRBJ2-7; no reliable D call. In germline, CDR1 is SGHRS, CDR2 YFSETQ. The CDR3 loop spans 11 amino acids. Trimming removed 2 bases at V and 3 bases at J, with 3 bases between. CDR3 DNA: TGCGCCAGCAGCTTTAACTACGAGCAGTACTTC. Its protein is CASSFNYEQYF.

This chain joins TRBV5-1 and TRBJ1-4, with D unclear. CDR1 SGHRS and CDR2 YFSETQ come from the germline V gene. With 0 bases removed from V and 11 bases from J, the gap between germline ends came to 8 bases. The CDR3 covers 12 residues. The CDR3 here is CASSLDSGKLFF. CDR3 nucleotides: TGCGCCAGCAGCTTGGACAGCGGGAAACTGTTTTTT.

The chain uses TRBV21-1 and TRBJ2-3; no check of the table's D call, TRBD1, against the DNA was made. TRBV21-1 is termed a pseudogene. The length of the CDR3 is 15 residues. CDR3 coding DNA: TGTGCCAGCAGAGTCAGGGGACCTAGCACAGATACGCAGTATTTT. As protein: CASRVRGPSTDTQYF.